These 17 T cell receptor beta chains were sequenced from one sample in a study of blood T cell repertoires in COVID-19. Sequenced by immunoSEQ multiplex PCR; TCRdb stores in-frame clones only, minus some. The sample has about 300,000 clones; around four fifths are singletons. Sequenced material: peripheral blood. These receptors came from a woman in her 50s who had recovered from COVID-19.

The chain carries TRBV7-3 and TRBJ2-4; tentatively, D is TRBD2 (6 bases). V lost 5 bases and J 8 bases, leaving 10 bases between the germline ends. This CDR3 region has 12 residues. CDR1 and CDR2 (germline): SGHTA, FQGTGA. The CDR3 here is CASSPSGDIQYF. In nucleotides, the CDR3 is TGTGCCAGCAGCCCCTCGGGGGACATTCAGTACTTC.

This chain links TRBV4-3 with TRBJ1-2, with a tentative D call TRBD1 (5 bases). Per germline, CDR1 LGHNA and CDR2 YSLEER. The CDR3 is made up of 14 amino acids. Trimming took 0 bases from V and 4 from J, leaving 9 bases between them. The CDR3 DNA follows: TGCGCCAGCAGCCAAGATCAGGGCCCCTATGGCTACACCTTC. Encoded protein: CASSQDQGPYGYTF.

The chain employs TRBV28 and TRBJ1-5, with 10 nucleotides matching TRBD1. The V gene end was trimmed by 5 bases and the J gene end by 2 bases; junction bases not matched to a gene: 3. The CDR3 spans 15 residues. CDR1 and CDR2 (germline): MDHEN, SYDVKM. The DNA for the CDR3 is TGTGCCAGCAGTGTGACAGGGGGCGGCAATCAGCCCCAGCATTTT. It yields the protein CASSVTGGGNQPQHF.

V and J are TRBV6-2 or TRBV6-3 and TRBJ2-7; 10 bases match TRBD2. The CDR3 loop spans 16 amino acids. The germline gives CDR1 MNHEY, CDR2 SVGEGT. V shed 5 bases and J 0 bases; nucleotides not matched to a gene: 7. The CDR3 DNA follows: TGTGCCAGCAGTCGGACTAGCGGACTCAACTCCTACGAGCAGTACTTC. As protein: CASSRTSGLNSYEQYF.

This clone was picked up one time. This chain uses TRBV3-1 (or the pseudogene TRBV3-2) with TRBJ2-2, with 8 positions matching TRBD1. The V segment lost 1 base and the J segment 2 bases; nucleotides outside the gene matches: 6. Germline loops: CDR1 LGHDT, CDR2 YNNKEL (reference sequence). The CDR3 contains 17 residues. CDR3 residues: CASSQVGQGSNTGELFF. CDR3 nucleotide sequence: TGTGCCAGCAGCCAAGTCGGACAGGGCAGCAACACCGGGGAGCTGTTTTTT.

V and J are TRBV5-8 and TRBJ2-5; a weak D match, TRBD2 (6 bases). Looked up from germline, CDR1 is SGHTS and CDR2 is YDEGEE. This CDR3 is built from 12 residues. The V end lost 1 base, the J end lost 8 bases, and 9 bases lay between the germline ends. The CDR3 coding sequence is TGTGCCAGCAGCTTGTGGGGGGACACCCAGTACTTC. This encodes CASSLWGDTQYF. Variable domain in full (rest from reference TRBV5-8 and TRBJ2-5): EAGVTQSPTHLIKTRGQQATLRCSPISGHTSVYWYQQALGLGLQFLLWYDEGEERNRGNFPPRFSGRQFPNYSSELNVNALELEDSALYLCASSLWGDTQYFGPGTRLLVL.

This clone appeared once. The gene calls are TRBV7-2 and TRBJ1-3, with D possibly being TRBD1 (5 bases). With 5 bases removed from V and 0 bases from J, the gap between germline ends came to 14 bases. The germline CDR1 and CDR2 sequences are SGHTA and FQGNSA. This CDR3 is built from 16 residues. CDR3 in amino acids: CASSPGRTYSGNTIYF. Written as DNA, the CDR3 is TGTGCCAGCAGCCCGGGCCGGACATACTCTGGAAACACCATATATTTT.

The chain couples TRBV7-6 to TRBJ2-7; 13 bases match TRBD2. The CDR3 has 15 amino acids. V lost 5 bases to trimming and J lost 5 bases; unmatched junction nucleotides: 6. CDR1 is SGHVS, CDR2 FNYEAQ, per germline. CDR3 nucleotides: TGTGCCAGCAGCACTGGACTAGCGGGAGTCAACGAGCAGTACTTC. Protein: CASSTGLAGVNEQYF.

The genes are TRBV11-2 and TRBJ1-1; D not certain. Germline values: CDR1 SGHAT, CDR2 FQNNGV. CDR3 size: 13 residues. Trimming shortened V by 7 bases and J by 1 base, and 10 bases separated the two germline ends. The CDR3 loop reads CASNLYGNTEAFF. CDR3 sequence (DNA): TGTGCCAGCAACCTATACGGGAACACTGAAGCTTTCTTT.

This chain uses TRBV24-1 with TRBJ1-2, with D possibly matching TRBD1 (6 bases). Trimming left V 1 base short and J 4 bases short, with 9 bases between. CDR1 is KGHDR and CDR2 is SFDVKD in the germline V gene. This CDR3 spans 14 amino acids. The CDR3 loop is CATSDLPGAYGYTF. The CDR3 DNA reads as TGTGCCACCAGTGATTTACCAGGGGCCTATGGCTACACCTTC.

The CDR3 DNA is TGTGCCAGCAGCCCCCGGGAGCGGCTAAACAATGAGCAGTTCTTC. The encoded protein is CASSPRERLNNEQFF. The chain carries TRBV7-2 and TRBJ2-1, with D perhaps TRBD2 (6 bases). The CDR3 loop spans 15 amino acids. Germline V gives CDR1 SGHTA, CDR2 FQGNSA. Trimming took 5 bases from V and 5 from J, leaving 16 bases between them.

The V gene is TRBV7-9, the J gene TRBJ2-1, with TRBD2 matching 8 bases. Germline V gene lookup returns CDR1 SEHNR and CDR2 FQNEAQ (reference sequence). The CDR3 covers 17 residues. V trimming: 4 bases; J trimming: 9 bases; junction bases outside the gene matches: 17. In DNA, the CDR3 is TGTGCCAGCAGCTCTGATACCGGGAGCGGGAGTGGTTTTGAGCAGTTCTTC. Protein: CASSSDTGSGSGFEQFF.

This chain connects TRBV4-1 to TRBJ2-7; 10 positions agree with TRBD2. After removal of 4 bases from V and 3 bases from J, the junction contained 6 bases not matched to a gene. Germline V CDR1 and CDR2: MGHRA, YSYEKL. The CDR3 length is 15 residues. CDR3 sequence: CASSPGPSGSYEQYF. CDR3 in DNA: TGCGCCAGCAGCCCAGGGCCTAGCGGGAGCTACGAGCAGTACTTC.

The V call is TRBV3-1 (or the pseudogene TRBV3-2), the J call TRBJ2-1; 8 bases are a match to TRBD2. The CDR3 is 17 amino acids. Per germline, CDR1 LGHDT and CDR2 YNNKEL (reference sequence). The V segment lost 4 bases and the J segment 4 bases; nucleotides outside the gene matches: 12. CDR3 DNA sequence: TGTGCCAGCAGCCGCCTCGTTAGGACTAGCACTTACAATGAGCAGTTCTTC. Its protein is CASSRLVRTSTYNEQFF.

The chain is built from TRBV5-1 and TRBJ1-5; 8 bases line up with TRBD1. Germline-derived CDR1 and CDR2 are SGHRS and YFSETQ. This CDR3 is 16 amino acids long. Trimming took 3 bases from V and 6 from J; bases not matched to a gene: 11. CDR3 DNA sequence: TGCGCCAGCAGCTACGATCCGACAGGGGCAGGTCAGCCCCAGCATTTT. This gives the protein CASSYDPTGAGQPQHF.

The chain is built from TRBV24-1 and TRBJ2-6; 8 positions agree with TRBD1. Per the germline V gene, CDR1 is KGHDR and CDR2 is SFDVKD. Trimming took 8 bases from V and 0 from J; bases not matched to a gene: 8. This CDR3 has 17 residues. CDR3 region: CATTGPGQDSGANVLTF. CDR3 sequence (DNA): TGTGCCACCACAGGGCCGGGACAGGACTCTGGGGCCAACGTCCTGACTTTC.

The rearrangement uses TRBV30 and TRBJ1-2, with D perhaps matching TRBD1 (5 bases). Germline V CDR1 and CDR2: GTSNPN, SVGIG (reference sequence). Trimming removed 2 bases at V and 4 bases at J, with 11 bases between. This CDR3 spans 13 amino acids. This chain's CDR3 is CAWSRGVGYGYTF. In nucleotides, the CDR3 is TGTGCCTGGAGTCGGGGGGTAGGCTATGGCTACACCTTC.